The rows below give T cell receptor beta chains drawn from one sample of a study of T-cell reconstitution after alpha-beta-depleted transplantation in children. TCRdb analysed the PCR reads with MiXCR anew, one entry per CDR3 protein. This sample yields 250,000 to 300,000 distinct CDR3 sequences, of which around 7.3% are seen a single time; about 9.3% belongs to the top ten. Sequencing was performed on peripheral blood, taken 360 days after TCRalphabeta/CD19-depleted stem cell transplant. The receptors derive from a female patient between 2 and 10 years old who had a stem cell transplant for Fanconi anemia, so the T cells may come from the graft donor. Each CDR3 is given with its conserved first and last residue. Each record gives: clone size, V gene, D gene, J gene, CDR3 protein, CDR3 DNA. D genes are given only for firm matches. The size field is filled for only some rows; it gives once, few, many or a size class.

abundance: few; v_gene: TRBV5-5; d_gene: .; j_gene: TRBJ1-1; CDR3aa: CASSLWSGWNTEAFF; CDR3nt: TGTGCCAGCAGCTTGTGGTCCGGTTGGAACACTGAAGCTTTCTTT
abundance: many; v_gene: TRBV7-3; d_gene: .; j_gene: TRBJ2-1; CDR3aa: CASSLKRYINEQFF; CDR3nt: TGTGCCAGCAGCTTAAAGAGGTATATCAATGAGCAGTTCTTC
abundance: many; v_gene: TRBV13; d_gene: TRBD1; j_gene: TRBJ2-7; CDR3aa: CASSPGPGQGFYEQYF; CDR3nt: TGTGCCAGCAGCCCAGGACCGGGACAGGGGTTTTACGAGCAGTACTTC
abundance: many; v_gene: TRBV10-3; d_gene: .; j_gene: TRBJ2-7; CDR3aa: CAIREQSYTEQYF; CDR3nt: TGTGCCATCAGAGAGCAGAGTTACACCGAGCAGTACTTC
abundance: many; v_gene: TRBV7-2; d_gene: .; j_gene: TRBJ1-1; CDR3aa: CASSLVGASTEAFF; CDR3nt: TGTGCCAGCAGCTTAGTGGGGGCTAGTACTGAAGCTTTCTTT
abundance: many; v_gene: TRBV20-1; d_gene: .; j_gene: TRBJ2-7; CDR3aa: CSAKRGPYEQYF; CDR3nt: TGCAGTGCCAAACGGGGTCCCTACGAGCAGTACTTC
abundance: medium-sized; v_gene: TRBV20-1; d_gene: TRBD2; j_gene: TRBJ2-3; CDR3aa: CSASFLAGADTQYF; CDR3nt: TGCAGTGCTAGTTTTCTAGCGGGAGCAGATACGCAGTATTTT
abundance: many; v_gene: TRBV6-1; d_gene: TRBD2; j_gene: TRBJ2-5; CDR3aa: CASCTAGGLPETQYF; CDR3nt: TGTGCCAGTTGTACAGCGGGGGGGCTTCCAGAGACCCAGTACTTC
abundance: many; v_gene: TRBV5-1; d_gene: TRBD1; j_gene: TRBJ1-2; CDR3aa: CASSLTGAGGYTF; CDR3nt: TGCGCCAGCAGCTTGACAGGGGCAGGAGGCTACACCTTC
abundance: many; v_gene: TRBV29-1; d_gene: .; j_gene: TRBJ2-2; CDR3aa: CSVERGPNTGELFF; CDR3nt: TGCAGCGTTGAGCGGGGGCCCAACACCGGGGAGCTGTTTTTT
abundance: many; v_gene: TRBV29-1; d_gene: .; j_gene: TRBJ2-3; CDR3aa: CSASFLDTQYF; CDR3nt: TGCAGCGCTTCCTTTCTGGATACGCAGTATTTT
abundance: .; v_gene: TRBV27; d_gene: TRBD1; j_gene: TRBJ1-5; CDR3aa: CASRQRTGGGNQPQHF; CDR3nt: TGTGCCAGCAGACAAAGGACAGGGGGTGGAAATCAGCCCCAGCATTTT
abundance: many; v_gene: TRBV20-1; d_gene: TRBD1; j_gene: TRBJ1-2; CDR3aa: CSARDGQGGWYGYTF; CDR3nt: TGCAGTGCTAGAGATGGACAGGGCGGATGGTATGGCTACACCTTC
abundance: few; v_gene: TRBV18; d_gene: .; j_gene: TRBJ2-4; CDR3aa: CASSPRELGGNIQYF; CDR3nt: TGTGCCAGCTCACCACGGGAATTAGGGGGAAACATTCAGTACTTC
abundance: .; v_gene: TRBV10-3; d_gene: TRBD1; j_gene: TRBJ1-1; CDR3aa: CAISGMGQGVTEAFF; CDR3nt: TGTGCCATCAGTGGAATGGGACAGGGAGTTACTGAAGCTTTCTTT
abundance: few; v_gene: TRBV3-1; d_gene: .; j_gene: TRBJ2-7; CDR3aa: CASSQQGRVAEQYF; CDR3nt: TGTGCCAGCAGCCAACAGGGACGTGTGGCCGAGCAGTACTTC
abundance: many; v_gene: TRBV11-2; d_gene: TRBD1; j_gene: TRBJ2-5; CDR3aa: CASSGGGQETQYF; CDR3nt: TGTGCCAGTTCAGGGGGCGGCCAAGAGACCCAGTACTTC
abundance: many; v_gene: TRBV29-1; d_gene: .; j_gene: TRBJ1-2; CDR3aa: CSVGGPNYGYTF; CDR3nt: TGCAGCGTTGGCGGACCTAACTATGGCTACACCTTC
abundance: few; v_gene: TRBV7-2; d_gene: .; j_gene: TRBJ2-2; CDR3aa: CASTPFWRGANTGELFF; CDR3nt: TGTGCCAGCACACCCTTCTGGCGGGGTGCGAACACCGGGGAGCTGTTTTTT
abundance: many; v_gene: TRBV20-1; d_gene: .; j_gene: TRBJ1-1; CDR3aa: CSATKNTEAFF; CDR3nt: TGCAGTGCTACCAAGAACACTGAAGCTTTCTTT
abundance: many; v_gene: TRBV10-3; d_gene: .; j_gene: TRBJ1-1; CDR3aa: CAISEYPGGLNTEAFF; CDR3nt: TGTGCCATCAGTGAGTACCCTGGGGGGCTGAACACTGAAGCTTTCTTT
abundance: few; v_gene: TRBV7-6; d_gene: .; j_gene: TRBJ1-5; CDR3aa: CASSYRPWPQHF; CDR3nt: TGTGCCAGCAGCTACCGCCCCTGGCCCCAGCATTTT
abundance: many; v_gene: TRBV20-1; d_gene: .; j_gene: TRBJ1-1; CDR3aa: CSARDPRTVNTEAFF; CDR3nt: TGCAGTGCTAGAGATCCACGGACCGTGAACACTGAAGCTTTCTTT
abundance: few; v_gene: TRBV11-3; d_gene: .; j_gene: TRBJ2-2; CDR3aa: CASSLDPVSGELFF; CDR3nt: TGTGCCAGCAGCTTAGACCCCGTATCCGGGGAGCTGTTTTTT
abundance: many; v_gene: TRBV7-2; d_gene: TRBD2; j_gene: TRBJ2-5; CDR3aa: CASSNFGRGSGTQYF; CDR3nt: TGTGCCAGCAGCAATTTCGGGAGGGGCTCGGGGACCCAGTACTTC
abundance: many; v_gene: TRBV10-3; d_gene: TRBD1; j_gene: TRBJ2-2; CDR3aa: CAISDDRGLDTGELFF; CDR3nt: TGTGCCATCAGTGACGACAGGGGGCTAGACACCGGGGAGCTGTTTTTT
abundance: few; v_gene: TRBV2; d_gene: .; j_gene: TRBJ2-3; CDR3aa: CASSPYRSSTDTQYF; CDR3nt: TGTGCCAGCAGCCCATACAGGTCTAGCACAGATACGCAGTATTTT
abundance: many; v_gene: TRBV29-1; d_gene: .; j_gene: TRBJ1-4; CDR3aa: CSVEGIYGTNEKLFF; CDR3nt: TGCAGCGTTGAGGGCATCTACGGTACTAATGAAAAACTGTTTTTT
abundance: many; v_gene: TRBV28; d_gene: TRBD2; j_gene: TRBJ2-1; CDR3aa: CASSVAGDEQFF; CDR3nt: TGTGCCAGCAGTGTAGCGGGGGATGAGCAGTTCTTC
abundance: .; v_gene: TRBV6-1; d_gene: .; j_gene: TRBJ2-5; CDR3aa: CASSELPETQYF; CDR3nt: TGTGCCAGCAGTGAACTCCCCGAGACCCAGTACTTC
abundance: few; v_gene: TRBV13; d_gene: .; j_gene: TRBJ2-3; CDR3aa: CASSFVLRDGSTDTQYF; CDR3nt: TGTGCCAGCAGCTTTGTACTAAGGGACGGAAGCACAGATACGCAGTATTTT
abundance: many; v_gene: TRBV7-8; d_gene: .; j_gene: TRBJ1-5; CDR3aa: CASSLERGWDQPQHF; CDR3nt: TGTGCCAGCAGCTTAGAGCGGGGTTGGGACCAGCCCCAGCATTTT
abundance: .; v_gene: TRBV4-3; d_gene: .; j_gene: TRBJ1-1; CDR3aa: CASSRAIDWEYNTEAFF; CDR3nt: TGCGCCAGCAGCCGAGCGATAGACTGGGAGTATAACACTGAAGCTTTCTTT
abundance: many; v_gene: TRBV20-1; d_gene: TRBD1; j_gene: TRBJ1-6; CDR3aa: CSANGPGTGDSPLHF; CDR3nt: TGCAGTGCCAACGGGCCCGGGACAGGGGATTCACCCCTCCACTTT
abundance: many; v_gene: TRBV5-6; d_gene: .; j_gene: TRBJ2-2; CDR3aa: CASSLAAGELFF; CDR3nt: TGTGCCAGCAGCTTGGCGGCCGGGGAGCTGTTTTTT
abundance: .; v_gene: TRBV5-4; d_gene: .; j_gene: TRBJ2-1; CDR3aa: CASSLAGRSPINEQFF; CDR3nt: TGTGCCAGCAGCTTGGCAGGGAGATCTCCGATAAATGAGCAGTTCTTC
abundance: .; v_gene: TRBV12-3/TRBV12-4; d_gene: .; j_gene: TRBJ2-1; CDR3aa: CAISLALMDWGPYNEQFF; CDR3nt: TGTGCCATCAGTTTAGCGCTAATGGACTGGGGACCGTACAATGAGCAGTTCTTC
abundance: .; v_gene: TRBV5-1; d_gene: .; j_gene: TRBJ2-1; CDR3aa: CASSPGGIKAYNEQFF; CDR3nt: TGCGCCAGCAGCCCTGGGGGGATAAAGGCCTACAATGAGCAGTTCTTC
abundance: many; v_gene: TRBV29-1; d_gene: .; j_gene: TRBJ2-1; CDR3aa: CSVDGDPSYNEQFF; CDR3nt: TGCAGCGTTGACGGGGACCCCTCCTACAATGAGCAGTTCTTC
abundance: many; v_gene: TRBV20-1; d_gene: .; j_gene: TRBJ1-3; CDR3aa: CSARDPLSGNTIYF; CDR3nt: TGCAGTGCTAGAGATCCCCTCTCTGGAAACACCATATATTTT
abundance: many; v_gene: TRBV4-2; d_gene: .; j_gene: TRBJ1-1; CDR3aa: CASSQDRGDTEAFF; CDR3nt: TGTGCCAGCAGCCAAGATCGGGGTGACACTGAAGCTTTCTTT
abundance: .; v_gene: TRBV3-1; d_gene: .; j_gene: TRBJ2-1; CDR3aa: CASSQVPIGPQFF; CDR3nt: TGTGCCAGCAGCCAAGTTCCAATTGGGCCGCAGTTCTTC
abundance: few; v_gene: TRBV20-1; d_gene: .; j_gene: TRBJ1-5; CDR3aa: CSARGGPFSQPQHF; CDR3nt: TGCAGTGCTAGAGGGGGCCCATTCAGTCAGCCCCAGCATTTT
abundance: many; v_gene: TRBV28; d_gene: TRBD2; j_gene: TRBJ2-5; CDR3aa: CASSPAGTSGGKETQYF; CDR3nt: TGTGCCAGCAGTCCAGCAGGGACTAGCGGGGGGAAGGAGACCCAGTACTTC
abundance: few; v_gene: TRBV2; d_gene: TRBD2; j_gene: TRBJ2-2; CDR3aa: CASSEERGPRTGELFF; CDR3nt: TGTGCCAGCAGTGAAGAGCGGGGGCCGCGCACCGGGGAGCTGTTTTTT
abundance: many; v_gene: TRBV12-3/TRBV12-4; d_gene: .; j_gene: TRBJ2-5; CDR3aa: CASSLLQGVETQYF; CDR3nt: TGTGCCAGCAGTTTATTGCAGGGAGTTGAGACCCAGTACTTC
abundance: many; v_gene: TRBV27; d_gene: .; j_gene: TRBJ2-4; CDR3aa: CASKEGLAKNIQYF; CDR3nt: TGTGCCAGCAAGGAGGGCCTAGCCAAAAACATTCAGTACTTC
abundance: many; v_gene: TRBV11-2; d_gene: TRBD2; j_gene: TRBJ2-5; CDR3aa: CASSPGLAVLFGAQYF; CDR3nt: TGTGCCAGCAGCCCCGGACTAGCGGTATTATTTGGGGCCCAGTACTTC
abundance: many; v_gene: TRBV9; d_gene: TRBD1; j_gene: TRBJ1-4; CDR3aa: CASSAYTGGGEKLFF; CDR3nt: TGTGCCAGCAGCGCCTACACAGGGGGCGGTGAAAAACTGTTTTTT
abundance: many; v_gene: TRBV25-1; d_gene: TRBD1; j_gene: TRBJ2-7; CDR3aa: CASSEWTGGYEQYF; CDR3nt: TGTGCCAGCAGTGAATGGACAGGGGGCTACGAGCAGTACTTC
abundance: .; v_gene: TRBV20-1; d_gene: TRBD2; j_gene: TRBJ2-1; CDR3aa: CSAISRISGIYNEQFF; CDR3nt: TGCAGTGCAATCTCTCGTATTAGCGGGATCTACAATGAGCAGTTCTTC
abundance: few; v_gene: TRBV6-5; d_gene: TRBD1; j_gene: TRBJ1-4; CDR3aa: CASSLQGAGERLFF; CDR3nt: TGTGCCAGCAGCTTACAGGGGGCGGGAGAGAGACTGTTTTTT
abundance: many; v_gene: TRBV20-1; d_gene: TRBD2; j_gene: TRBJ2-7; CDR3aa: CSARGTLAGVDEQYF; CDR3nt: TGCAGTGCTAGAGGGACACTAGCGGGAGTAGACGAGCAGTACTTC
abundance: many; v_gene: TRBV7-2; d_gene: TRBD2; j_gene: TRBJ2-3; CDR3aa: CASSLGGAGREDTQYF; CDR3nt: TGTGCCAGCAGCTTAGGGGGAGCGGGACGTGAAGATACGCAGTATTTT